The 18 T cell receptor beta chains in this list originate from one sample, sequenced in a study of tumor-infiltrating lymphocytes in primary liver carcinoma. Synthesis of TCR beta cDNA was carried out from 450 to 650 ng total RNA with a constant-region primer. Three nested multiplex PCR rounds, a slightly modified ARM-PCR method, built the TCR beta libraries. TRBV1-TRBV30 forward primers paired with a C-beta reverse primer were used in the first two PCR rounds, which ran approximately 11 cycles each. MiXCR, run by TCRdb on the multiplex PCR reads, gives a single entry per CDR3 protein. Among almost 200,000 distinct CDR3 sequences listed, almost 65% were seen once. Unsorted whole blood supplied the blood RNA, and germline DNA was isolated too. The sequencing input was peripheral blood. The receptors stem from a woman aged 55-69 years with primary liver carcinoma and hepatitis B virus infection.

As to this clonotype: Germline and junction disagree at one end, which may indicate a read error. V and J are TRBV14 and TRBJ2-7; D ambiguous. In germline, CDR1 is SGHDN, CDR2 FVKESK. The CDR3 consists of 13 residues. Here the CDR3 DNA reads TGTGCCAGCAGCCAAGATCCCAACCGGTGGCGGCACTTC. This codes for CASSQDPNRWRHF. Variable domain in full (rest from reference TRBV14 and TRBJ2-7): EAGVTQFPSHSVIEKGQTVTLRCDPISGHDNLYWYRRVMGKEIKFLLHFVKESKQDESGMPNNRFLAERTGGTYSTLKVQPAELEDSGVYFCASSQDPNRWRHFGPGTRLTVT.

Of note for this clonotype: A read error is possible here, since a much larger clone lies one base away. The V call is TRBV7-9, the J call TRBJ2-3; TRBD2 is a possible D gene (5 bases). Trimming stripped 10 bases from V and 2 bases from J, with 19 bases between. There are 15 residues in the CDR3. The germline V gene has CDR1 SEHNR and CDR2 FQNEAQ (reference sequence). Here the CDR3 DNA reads TGTGCCACCAACGGGAAATCGGCGGTCACAGATACGCAGTATTTT. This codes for CATNGKSAVTDTQYF.

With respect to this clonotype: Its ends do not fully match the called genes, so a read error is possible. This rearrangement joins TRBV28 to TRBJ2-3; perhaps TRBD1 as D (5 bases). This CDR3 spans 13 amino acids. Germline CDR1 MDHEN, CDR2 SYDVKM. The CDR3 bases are TGTGCCAGCAGTATTCAGGGTCCAGATAGGCAGTTTTTT. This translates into CASSIQGPDRQFF.

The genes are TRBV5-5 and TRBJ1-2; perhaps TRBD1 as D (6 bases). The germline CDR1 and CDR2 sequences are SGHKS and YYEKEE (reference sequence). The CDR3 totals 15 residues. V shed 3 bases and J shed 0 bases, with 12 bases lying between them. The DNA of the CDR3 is TGTGCCAGCAGCTGGGGGCAGGTCTCTAACTATGGCTACACCTTC. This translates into CASSWGQVSNYGYTF.

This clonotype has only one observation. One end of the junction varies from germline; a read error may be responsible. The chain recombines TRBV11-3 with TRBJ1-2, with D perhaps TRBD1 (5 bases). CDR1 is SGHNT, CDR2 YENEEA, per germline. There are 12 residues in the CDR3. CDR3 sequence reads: CASRLGADGYTF. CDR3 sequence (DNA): TGTGCCAGCAGATTAGGGGCTGATGGCTACACCTTC.

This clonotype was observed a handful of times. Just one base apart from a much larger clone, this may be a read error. The CDR3 DNA follows: TGTGCCAGCAGTCCCAAACCCGCGACAGGGAAACTGGTTTTT. Its protein is CASSPKPATGKLVF. The chain couples TRBV28 to TRBJ1-4, with TRBD1 identical over 7 bases. The CDR3 has 14 amino acids. CDR1 and CDR2 from the germline V gene are MDHEN and SYDVKM. The whole variable domain, filled in from reference TRBV28 and TRBJ1-4, reads DVKVTQSSRYLVKRTGEKVFLECVQDMDHENMFWYRQDPGLGLRLIYFSYDVKMKEKGDIPEGYSVSREKKERFSLILESASTNQTSMYLCASSPKPATGKLVFGSGTQLSVL.

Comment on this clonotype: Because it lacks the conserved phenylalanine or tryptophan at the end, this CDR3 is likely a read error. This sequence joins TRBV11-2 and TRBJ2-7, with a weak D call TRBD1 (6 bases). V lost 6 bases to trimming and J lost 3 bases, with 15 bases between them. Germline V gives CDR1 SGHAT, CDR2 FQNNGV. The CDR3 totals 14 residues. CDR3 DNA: TGTGCCAGCAGTCCTTCCTACAGGGACTACGAGCAGTACTAC. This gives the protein CASSPSYRDYEQYY.

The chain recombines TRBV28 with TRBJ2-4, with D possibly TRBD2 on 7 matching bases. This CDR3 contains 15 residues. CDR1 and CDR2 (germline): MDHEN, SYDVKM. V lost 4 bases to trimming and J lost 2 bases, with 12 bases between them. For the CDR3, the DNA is TGTGCCAGCAGTTCGTGGGGGGGCACCAAAAACATTCAGTACTTC. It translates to CASSSWGGTKNIQYF.

CDR3 amino acids: CASSLNGDGQETQYF. CDR3 sequence (DNA): TGTGCCAGCAGCTTGAACGGGGACGGCCAAGAGACCCAGTACTTC. V is TRBV5-4 and J is TRBJ2-5, with D possibly called TRBD1 or TRBD2 (5 bases each). The CDR3 loop spans 15 amino acids. V dropped 1 base and J dropped 1 base, with 11 bases sitting between them. Per germline, CDR1 SGHNT and CDR2 YYREEE (reference sequence).

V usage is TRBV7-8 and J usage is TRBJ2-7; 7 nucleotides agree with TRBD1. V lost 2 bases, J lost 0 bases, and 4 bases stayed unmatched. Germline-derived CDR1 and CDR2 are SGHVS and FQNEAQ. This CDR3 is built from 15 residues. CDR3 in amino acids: CASSLTTGPSYEQYF. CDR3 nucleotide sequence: TGTGCCAGCAGCTTAACGACAGGGCCCTCCTACGAGCAGTACTTC.

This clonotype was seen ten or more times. The chain's CDR3 is CASSPYFSGSSYNEQFF. The DNA of the CDR3 is TGTGCCAGCAGCCCCTACTTTAGCGGGAGCTCCTACAATGAGCAGTTCTTC. The chain links TRBV11-2 to TRBJ2-1, with 9 bases that match TRBD2. The V gene's germline CDR1 is SGHAT and CDR2 FQNNGV. This CDR3 spans 17 amino acids. After removal of 5 bases from V and 0 bases from J, the junction contained 8 bases not matched to a gene.

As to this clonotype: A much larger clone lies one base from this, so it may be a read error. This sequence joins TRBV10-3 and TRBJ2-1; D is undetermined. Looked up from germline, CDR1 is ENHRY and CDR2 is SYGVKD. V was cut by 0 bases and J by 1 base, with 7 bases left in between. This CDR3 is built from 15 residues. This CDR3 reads CAISESGCSYNEQFF. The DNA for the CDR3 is TGTGCCATCAGTGAGTCGGGCTGTTCCTACAATGAGCAGTTCTTC.

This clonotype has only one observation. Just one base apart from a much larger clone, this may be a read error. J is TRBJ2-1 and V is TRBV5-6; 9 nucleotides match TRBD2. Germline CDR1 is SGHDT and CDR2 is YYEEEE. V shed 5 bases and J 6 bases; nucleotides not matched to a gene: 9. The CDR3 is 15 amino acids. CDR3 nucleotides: TGTGCCAGCAGTAACCCTAGCGGGACGGCCAATGAGCAGTTCTTC. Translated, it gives CASSNPSGTANEQFF. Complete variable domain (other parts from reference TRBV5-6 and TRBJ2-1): DAGVTQSPTHLIKTRGQQVTLRCSPKSGHDTVSWYQQALGQGPQFIFQYYEEEERQRGNFPDRFSGHQFPNYSSELNVNALLLGDSALYLCASSNPSGTANEQFFGPGTRLTVL.

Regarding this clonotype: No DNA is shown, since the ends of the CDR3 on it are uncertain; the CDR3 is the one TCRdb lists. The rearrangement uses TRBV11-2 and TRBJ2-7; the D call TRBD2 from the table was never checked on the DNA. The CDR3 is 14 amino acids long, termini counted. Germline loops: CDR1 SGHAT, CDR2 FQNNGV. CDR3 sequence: CASNNYVCAGEQYF.

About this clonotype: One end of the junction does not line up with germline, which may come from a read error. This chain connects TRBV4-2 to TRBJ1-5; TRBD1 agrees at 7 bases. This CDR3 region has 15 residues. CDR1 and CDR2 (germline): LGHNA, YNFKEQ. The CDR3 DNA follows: TGTGCCAGCAGCCACCAGACAGGGAGCAATCAGTCCCAGCATTTT. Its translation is CASSHQTGSNQSQHF.

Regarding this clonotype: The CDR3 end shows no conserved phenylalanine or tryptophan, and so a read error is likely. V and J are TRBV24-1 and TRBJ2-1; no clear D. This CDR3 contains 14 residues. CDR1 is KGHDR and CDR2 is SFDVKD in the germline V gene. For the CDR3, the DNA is TGTACCACCAGTGAGGCAGCTTCCTACAATGAGCAGTTCCTC. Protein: CTTSEAASYNEQFL.

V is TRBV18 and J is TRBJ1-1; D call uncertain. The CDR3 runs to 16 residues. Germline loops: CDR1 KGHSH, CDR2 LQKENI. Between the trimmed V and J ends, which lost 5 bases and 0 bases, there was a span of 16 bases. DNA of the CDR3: TGTGCCAGCTCAGCGAACCTCGGAGGGATGAACACTGAAGCTTTCTTT. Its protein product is CASSANLGGMNTEAFF.

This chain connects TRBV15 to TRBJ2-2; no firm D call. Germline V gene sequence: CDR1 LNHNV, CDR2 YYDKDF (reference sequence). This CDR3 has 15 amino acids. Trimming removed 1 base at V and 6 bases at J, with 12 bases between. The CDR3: CATSRVRLGAGELFF. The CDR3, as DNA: TGTGCCACCAGCAGAGTAAGACTCGGTGCCGGGGAGCTGTTTTTT.